The rows below give T cell receptor beta chains drawn from one sample of a study of blood T cell repertoires in COVID-19. Here immunoSEQ multiplex PCR was the method, and the copy in TCRdb shows in-frame clones only, minus some. This sample has 160,000 or so clones; around 90% occur once, and the top ten carry roughly a sixth. The material sequenced was peripheral blood. The origin of the receptors is a man between 60 and 75 years old with active or convalescent COVID-19. Both conserved end residues are part of each CDR3. The D gene is left open where the match is weak. Clone size, where shown, is once, few, many, or a class for clones that have expanded.

length: 11
size: -
D: -
V: TRBV6-6
J: TRBJ2-5
CDR3: CASKLGETQYF
DNA: TGTGCCAGCAAGCTCGGAGAGACCCAGTACTTC

length: 13
size: once
D: -
V: TRBV7-9
J: TRBJ2-1
CDR3: CASSWSSYNEQFF
DNA: TGTGCCAGCAGCTGGAGCTCCTACAATGAGCAGTTCTTC

length: 14
size: -
D: TRBD1
V: TRBV5-5
J: TRBJ2-5
CDR3: CASSPTGGGETQYF
DNA: TGTGCCAGCAGCCCGACAGGGGGCGGAGAGACCCAGTACTTC

length: 13
size: few
D: TRBD1
V: TRBV25-1
J: TRBJ2-7
CDR3: CASSVDRGYEQYF
DNA: TGTGCCAGCAGTGTGGACAGGGGGTACGAGCAGTACTTC

length: 15
size: -
D: TRBD2
V: TRBV5-1
J: TRBJ2-7
CDR3: CASRLVAGSSYEQYF
DNA: TGCGCCAGCAGATTGGTAGCGGGGAGCTCCTACGAGCAGTACTTC

length: 14
size: -
D: -
V: TRBV30
J: TRBJ2-7
CDR3: CAWSRGERRYEQYF
DNA: TGTGCCTGGAGTCGCGGGGAGAGGCGCTACGAGCAGTACTTC

length: 15
size: -
D: -
V: TRBV2
J: TRBJ2-2
CDR3: CASSENGGYTGELFF
DNA: TGTGCCAGCAGTGAGAATGGGGGGTACACCGGGGAGCTGTTTTTT

length: 18
size: -
D: TRBD1
V: TRBV11-2
J: TRBJ2-5
CDR3: CASSLDQRPGQGLKTQYF
DNA: TGTGCCAGCAGCTTAGACCAACGACCGGGACAGGGTTTAAAGACCCAGTACTTC

length: 15
size: -
D: -
V: TRBV6-5
J: TRBJ1-1
CDR3: CASSYRTSPHTETFF
DNA: TGTGCCAGCAGTTACCGGACAAGCCCTCACACTGAAACTTTCTTT

length: 14
size: -
D: TRBD2
V: TRBV5-1
J: TRBJ2-3
CDR3: CASSPGGGTDTQYF
DNA: TGCGCCAGCAGCCCGGGGGGGGGCACAGATACGCAGTATTTT

length: 15
size: -
D: -
V: TRBV18
J: TRBJ1-1
CDR3: CASSPPIGGITEAFF
DNA: TGTGCCAGCTCACCACCAATTGGGGGCATTACTGAAGCTTTCTTT

length: 15
size: -
D: TRBD2
V: TRBV19
J: TRBJ2-1
CDR3: CASNEIAGGINEQFF
DNA: TGTGCCAGTAACGAGATAGCGGGGGGGATCAATGAGCAGTTCTTC

length: 17
size: once
D: -
V: TRBV5-1
J: TRBJ2-1
CDR3: CASTDGGLLSSYNEQFF
DNA: TGCGCCAGCACCGACGGCGGACTCCTGAGCTCCTACAATGAGCAGTTCTTC

length: 12
size: -
D: -
V: TRBV27
J: TRBJ1-2
CDR3: CASSRGGYGYTF
DNA: TGTGCCAGCAGTCGCGGGGGCTATGGCTACACCTTC

length: 12
size: -
D: -
V: TRBV7-9
J: TRBJ1-1
CDR3: CATGSVFTEAFF
DNA: TGTGCCACAGGGTCTGTCTTCACTGAAGCTTTCTTT

length: 15
size: -
D: -
V: TRBV7-6
J: TRBJ1-2
CDR3: CASSLRWGGAYGYTF
DNA: TGTGCCAGCAGCTTAAGGTGGGGGGGGGCCTATGGCTACACCTTC

length: 12
size: -
D: -
V: TRBV19
J: TRBJ2-5
CDR3: CATPRQEETQYF
DNA: TGTGCCACTCCGAGACAGGAAGAGACCCAGTACTTC

length: 14
size: -
D: -
V: TRBV7-2
J: TRBJ1-3
CDR3: CASSLGTTGNTIYF
DNA: TGTGCCAGCAGCCTAGGGACAACTGGAAACACCATATATTTT

length: 15
size: -
D: -
V: TRBV6-1
J: TRBJ2-5
CDR3: CASSEGWQGRETQYF
DNA: TGTGCCAGCAGTGAAGGATGGCAGGGGAGAGAGACCCAGTACTTC

length: 15
size: -
D: TRBD1
V: TRBV5-1
J: TRBJ1-5
CDR3: CASSFGTGFNQPQHF
DNA: TGCGCCAGCAGCTTCGGGACAGGGTTCAATCAGCCCCAGCATTTT

length: 14
size: -
D: -
V: TRBV13
J: TRBJ2-1
CDR3: CASSLGRGYNEQFF
DNA: TGTGCCAGCAGCTTAGGCCGCGGGTACAATGAGCAGTTCTTC

length: 10
size: -
D: -
V: TRBV12-3/TRBV12-4
J: TRBJ2-1
CDR3: CASIGNEQFF
DNA: TGTGCCAGCATCGGGAATGAGCAGTTCTTC

length: 18
size: -
D: TRBD2
V: TRBV5-8
J: TRBJ2-3
CDR3: CASSWTSGGAPSTDTQYF
DNA: TGTGCCAGCAGCTGGACTAGCGGGGGGGCCCCTAGCACAGATACGCAGTATTTT

length: 13
size: -
D: -
V: TRBV10-3
J: TRBJ2-7
CDR3: CAISAQQNYEQYF
DNA: TGTGCCATCAGTGCACAGCAAAACTACGAGCAGTACTTC

length: 15
size: -
D: TRBD2
V: TRBV6-5
J: TRBJ2-7
CDR3: CASSYSSGTSYEQYF
DNA: TGTGCCAGCAGTTACTCGAGCGGGACCTCCTACGAGCAGTACTTC

length: 15
size: -
D: -
V: TRBV27
J: TRBJ1-1
CDR3: CASSLRAEGWSEAFF
DNA: TGTGCCAGCAGCCTCCGGGCGGAGGGTTGGTCTGAAGCTTTCTTT

length: 13
size: -
D: TRBD1
V: TRBV6-5
J: TRBJ1-1
CDR3: CASGTGANTEAFF
DNA: TGTGCCTCCGGGACAGGGGCTAACACTGAAGCTTTCTTT

length: 13
size: -
D: TRBD1
V: TRBV28
J: TRBJ1-5
CDR3: CASIRGGDQPQHF
DNA: TGTGCCAGCATAAGAGGGGGCGACCAGCCCCAGCATTTT

length: 17
size: -
D: -
V: TRBV5-8
J: TRBJ1-3
CDR3: CASSLYGTYSSGNTIYF
DNA: TGTGCCAGCAGCTTATACGGGACATATTCTTCTGGAAACACCATATATTTT

length: 15
size: -
D: -
V: TRBV3-1/TRBV3-2
J: TRBJ2-7
CDR3: CASSHFRPGSYEQYF
DNA: TGTGCCAGCAGCCACTTTAGGCCGGGGTCTTACGAGCAGTACTTC

length: 16
size: -
D: -
V: TRBV5-1
J: TRBJ1-3
CDR3: CASSLKHPWAGNTIYF
DNA: TGCGCCAGCAGCTTGAAGCATCCCTGGGCGGGAAACACCATATATTTT

length: 15
size: -
D: TRBD1
V: TRBV5-1
J: TRBJ2-7
CDR3: CASSLGDRNVYEQYF
DNA: TGCGCCAGCAGCTTGGGGGACAGAAACGTCTACGAGCAGTACTTC

length: 19
size: -
D: TRBD2
V: TRBV6-6
J: TRBJ2-2
CDR3: CASSRPGLAGGSNTGELFF
DNA: TGTGCCAGCAGTCGACCGGGACTAGCGGGAGGTTCGAACACCGGGGAGCTGTTTTTT

length: 14
size: -
D: -
V: TRBV6-1
J: TRBJ1-5
CDR3: CASSEAGRDQPQHF
DNA: TGTGCCAGCAGTGAAGCGGGGAGGGATCAGCCCCAGCATTTT

length: 16
size: -
D: -
V: TRBV15
J: TRBJ1-4
CDR3: CATSRDPGREGEKLFF
DNA: TGTGCCACCAGCAGAGATCCGGGCAGGGAGGGTGAAAAACTGTTTTTT

length: 15
size: -
D: TRBD1
V: TRBV5-1
J: TRBJ1-2
CDR3: CASSDGTGGIYGYTF
DNA: TGCGCCAGCAGCGATGGGACAGGGGGCATCTATGGCTACACCTTC

length: 15
size: -
D: -
V: TRBV13
J: TRBJ2-1
CDR3: CASSLGASSYNEQFF
DNA: TGTGCCAGCAGCTTGGGGGCAAGCTCCTACAATGAGCAGTTCTTC

length: 13
size: -
D: -
V: TRBV19
J: TRBJ2-5
CDR3: CASSPDTQETQYF
DNA: TGTGCCAGTAGTCCGGACACACAAGAGACCCAGTACTTC

length: 17
size: -
D: TRBD1
V: TRBV7-9
J: TRBJ1-1
CDR3: CASSLDLGQGRKLEAFF
DNA: TGTGCCAGCAGCTTAGACCTGGGACAGGGGAGGAAGCTTGAAGCTTTCTTT

length: 14
size: -
D: TRBD1
V: TRBV4-1
J: TRBJ1-2
CDR3: CASSQGQGIYGYTF
DNA: TGCGCCAGCAGCCAGGGACAGGGTATCTATGGCTACACCTTC

length: 14
size: -
D: -
V: TRBV6-1
J: TRBJ2-5
CDR3: CASSEYETEETQYF
DNA: TGTGCCAGCAGTGAATACGAGACAGAAGAGACCCAGTACTTC

length: 15
size: -
D: -
V: TRBV9
J: TRBJ1-5
CDR3: CASSVAAGENQPQHF
DNA: TGTGCCAGCAGCGTAGCTGCGGGGGAAAATCAGCCCCAGCATTTT

length: 16
size: -
D: -
V: TRBV18
J: TRBJ2-7
CDR3: CASSPPGSGGLYEQYF
DNA: TGTGCCAGCTCACCACCGGGGTCAGGGGGGTTGTACGAGCAGTACTTC

length: 16
size: -
D: TRBD1
V: TRBV5-1
J: TRBJ1-6
CDR3: CASSLAPTGDNSPLHF
DNA: TGCGCCAGCAGCTTGGCCCCTACAGGGGATAATTCACCCCTCCACTTT

length: 16
size: few
D: -
V: TRBV21-1
J: TRBJ1-2
CDR3: CASSKGKDRPNYGYTF
DNA: TGTGCCAGCAGCAAAGGGAAAGACAGGCCCAACTATGGCTACACCTTC

length: 15
size: -
D: TRBD1
V: TRBV30
J: TRBJ1-4
CDR3: CAWSVTSGGGEKLFF
DNA: TGTGCCTGGAGTGTGACCTCAGGGGGAGGCGAAAAACTGTTTTTT

length: 14
size: -
D: -
V: TRBV3-1/TRBV3-2
J: TRBJ1-4
CDR3: CASSQASHNEKLFF
DNA: TGTGCCAGCAGCCAAGCCAGTCATAATGAAAAACTGTTTTTT

length: 14
size: -
D: TRBD1
V: TRBV27
J: TRBJ1-1
CDR3: CATRDRGRNTEAFF
DNA: TGTGCCACCCGGGACAGGGGACGAAACACTGAAGCTTTCTTT

length: 17
size: -
D: -
V: TRBV7-8
J: TRBJ1-1
CDR3: CASSLVPQGMWNTEAFF
DNA: TGTGCCAGCAGCTTAGTGCCCCAGGGGATGTGGAACACTGAAGCTTTCTTT

length: 15
size: -
D: -
V: TRBV7-9
J: TRBJ1-2
CDR3: CASSLEARPHDGYTF
DNA: TGTGCCAGCAGCTTAGAGGCCAGGCCGCACGATGGCTACACCTTC

length: 16
size: -
D: TRBD2
V: TRBV5-1
J: TRBJ2-5
CDR3: CASSQRTSGSRETQYF
DNA: TGCGCCAGCAGCCAACGGACTAGCGGGAGCAGGGAGACCCAGTACTTC

length: 16
size: -
D: TRBD2
V: TRBV3-1/TRBV3-2
J: TRBJ2-7
CDR3: CASSQDWLAGSYEQYF
DNA: TGTGCCAGCAGCCAAGATTGGCTAGCGGGATCCTACGAGCAGTACTTC

length: 13
size: -
D: -
V: TRBV19
J: TRBJ1-2
CDR3: CASSIGEGYGYTF
DNA: TGTGCCAGTAGTATTGGGGAGGGCTATGGCTACACCTTC

length: 15
size: -
D: TRBD1
V: TRBV4-1
J: TRBJ1-4
CDR3: CASSQESRGREKLFF
DNA: TGCGCCAGCAGCCAAGAATCCAGGGGGCGCGAAAAACTGTTTTTT

length: 14
size: -
D: -
V: TRBV5-1
J: TRBJ1-2
CDR3: CASSQQGVNYGYTF
DNA: TGCGCCAGCAGCCAACAGGGAGTGAACTATGGCTACACCTTC

length: 15
size: -
D: TRBD1
V: TRBV5-1
J: TRBJ1-4
CDR3: CASSLGGDSNEKLFF
DNA: TGCGCCAGCAGCTTGGGAGGGGACAGTAATGAAAAACTGTTTTTT

length: 14
size: once
D: TRBD1
V: TRBV28
J: TRBJ2-5
CDR3: CASRQPGGQETQYF
DNA: TGTGCCAGCAGGCAGCCAGGGGGCCAAGAGACCCAGTACTTC

length: 15
size: -
D: TRBD1
V: TRBV19
J: TRBJ1-5
CDR3: CASSPDRGGNQPQHF
DNA: TGTGCCAGTAGTCCAGACAGGGGCGGCAATCAGCCCCAGCATTTT

length: 15
size: -
D: TRBD2
V: TRBV11-2
J: TRBJ2-7
CDR3: CASSLSGLGGYEQYF
DNA: TGTGCCAGCAGCTTATCGGGCTTGGGGGGGTACGAGCAGTACTTC